This TCR beta chain was sequenced for a study of OX40 agonist ivuxolimab in advanced cancers. Study-wide background: One hepatocellular carcinoma and a couple of cutaneous melanoma patients partially responded.

Data came from immunoSEQ multiplex PCR; TCRdb stores just in-frame clones and leaves some out. There are under 30,000 clones in the sample; roughly 86% occur only once, and roughly 31% lies in the top ten. Trimming removed 5 bases from V and 3 bases from J; junction bases left unmatched: 22. The CDR3 sequence is 20 residues long. CDR1 and CDR2 from the germline V gene are SGHVS and FNYEAQ. The chain combines TRBV7-6 with TRBJ2-4, with 7 bases fitting TRBD2. This specimen was CD4+ or CD8+ T cells sorted from blood, taken in a trial of the OX40 agonist ivuxolimab. This TCR was sampled from an adult with an advanced solid tumor such as melanoma, head and neck, liver or kidney cancer. The CDR3 here is CASSPGRGLISTLGKNIQYF. CDR3 nucleotides: TGTGCCAGCAGCCCTGGTAGGGGACTAATTTCTACTCTCGGCAAAAACATTCAGTACTTC.